These 21 T cell receptor beta chains were all obtained from the same sample, sequenced in a study of spatial heterogeneity in lung cancer. Whole-study findings and limits: Intratumoral expanded alpha and beta TCR counts were found to track tumor mutation counts.

Their cognate antigens are unknown. Time point of the sample: sample taken at primary tumor resection. TCRdb re-called the 5' RACE reads through MiXCR, storing one row per CDR3 protein. The sample yields roughly 18,000 distinct CDR3 sequences, 5.5% to 6% seen once. The source was lung tumor tissue, collected at surgery. The origin of the receptors is a female donor with early-stage non-small cell lung cancer.

This clonotype was counted many times. V gene TRBV19 combines with J gene TRBJ2-3, with D perhaps assigned TRBD1 or TRBD2 (5 bases each). The CDR3 has 15 residues. Germline V gene lookup returns CDR1 LNHDA and CDR2 SQIVND (reference sequence). Trimming stripped 5 bases from V and 0 bases from J, with 12 bases between. DNA for the CDR3: TGTGCCAGTAGTGGCCTGGGGGTTAGCACAGATACGCAGTATTTT. Protein sequence: CASSGLGVSTDTQYF. Complete variable domain (other parts from reference TRBV19 and TRBJ2-3): DGGITQSPKYLFRKEGQNVTLSCEQNLNHDAMYWYRQDPGQGLRLIYYSQIVNDFQKGDIAEGYSVSREKKESFPLTVTSAQKNPTAFYLCASSGLGVSTDTQYFGPGTRLTVL.

This clonotype was counted many times. This rearrangement joins TRBV7-2 to TRBJ2-1; 14 bases fit TRBD2. The CDR3 has 16 residues. Germline CDR1 reads SGHTA; CDR2 reads FQGNSA. V shed 4 bases, J shed 5 bases, and the junction held 4 bases outside the gene matches. The CDR3 here is CASSYGLAGGNNEQFF. DNA for the CDR3: TGTGCCAGCAGCTACGGACTAGCGGGAGGCAACAATGAGCAGTTCTTC. The full variable domain, in which reference TRBV7-2 and TRBJ2-1 provide the parts outside the CDR3, is GAGVSQSPSNKVTEKGKDVELRCDPISGHTALYWYRQSLGQGLEFLIYFQGNSAPDKSGLPSDRFSAERTGGSVSTLTIQRTQQEDSAVYLCASSYGLAGGNNEQFFGPGTRLTVL.

This clonotype came up many times. The J gene is TRBJ2-7, the V gene TRBV4-2; 9 bases agree with TRBD2. The CDR3 consists of 15 residues. Germline assignment: CDR1 LGHNA and CDR2 YNFKEQ. J lost 0 bases, V lost 0 bases, and 0 bases had no gene match. CDR3 DNA: TGTGCCAGCAGCCAAGATAGCGGGAGCTCCTACGAGCAGTACTTC. It is translated as CASSQDSGSSYEQYF.

This clonotype was picked up many times. The chain joins TRBV4-2 to TRBJ1-4; 7 nucleotides match TRBD1. CDR3 length equals 16 residues. Germline CDR1 LGHNA, CDR2 YNFKEQ. V lost 1 base and J lost 4; bases outside the gene matches: 6. The CDR3 DNA sequence: TGTGCCAGCAGCCAAGTAACGACAGGGATTAATGAAAAACTGTTTTTT. As protein: CASSQVTTGINEKLFF.

As to this clonotype: Possible read error: a much larger clone is one base away. The chain has TRBV6-1 and TRBJ2-3; TRBD1 is a possible D gene (5 bases). The germline V and J ends were trimmed by 3 bases and 4 bases, with 14 bases remaining between them. Germline CDR1 reads MNHNS; CDR2 reads SASEGT. The CDR3 consists of 15 residues. The CDR3 protein is CASSDGQGSADTQYF. As DNA, the CDR3 is TGTGCCAGCAGTGACGGGCAGGGCAGCGCAGATACGCAGTATTTT.

The chain employs TRBV7-8 and TRBJ2-3, with TRBD2 matching over 11 bases. The CDR3 consists of 18 residues. The germline V gene encodes CDR1 SGHVS and CDR2 FQNEAQ. The junction had 11 bases not matched to a gene; V was cut back by 5 bases and J by 1 base. CDR3 loop: CASSRSSGRPKGTDTQYF. The CDR3 nucleotides read TGTGCCAGCAGCCGTTCTAGCGGGAGGCCAAAAGGCACAGATACGCAGTATTTT.

This clonotype was detected a few times. The genes are TRBV11-2 and TRBJ1-2; the D gene is possibly TRBD1 (6 bases). V shed 0 bases and J shed 3 bases, with 11 bases lying between them. The CDR3 length is 15 residues. CDR1 SGHAT and CDR2 FQNNGV come from the germline V gene. CDR3 in DNA: TGTGCCAGCAGCTTAGATCCAGGGGCATACTATGGCTACACCTTC. This sequence encodes CASSLDPGAYYGYTF.

There are many counts of this clonotype. This rearrangement joins TRBV5-1 to TRBJ2-1; D may be TRBD2 (5 bases). V was pared by 0 bases and J by 4 bases, with 11 bases between. CDR1 and CDR2 from the germline V gene are SGHRS and YFSETQ. The CDR3 contains 15 residues. CDR3 nucleotides: TGCGCCAGCAGCTTGGTCGCTAGCTATTACAATGAGCAGTTCTTC. Amino acid sequence: CASSLVASYYNEQFF.

The rearrangement joins TRBV6-1 to TRBJ2-5; weak D call: TRBD1 (6 bases). V was shortened by 1 base and J by 7 bases, with 13 bases between the two germline ends. The CDR3 covers 14 residues. Germline CDR1 reads MNHNS; CDR2 reads SASEGT. CDR3 coding DNA: TGTGCCAGCAGTGAAGGATGGCAAGGGGGGACCCAGTACTTC. This encodes CASSEGWQGGTQYF.

Many counts were recorded for this clonotype. V gene TRBV20-1 combines with J gene TRBJ2-5; 11 positions agree with TRBD2. After removal of 6 bases from V and 7 bases from J, the junction contained 10 bases not matched to a gene. The length of the CDR3 is 14 residues. CDR1 DFQATT and CDR2 SNEGSKA come from the germline V gene (reference sequence). CDR3 DNA: TGCAGTGCCCCCGGGACTAGCGGTCCAGGGACCCAGTACTTC. As protein: CSAPGTSGPGTQYF.

There are many counts of this clonotype. The chain joins TRBV28 to TRBJ1-1; 8 bases are a match to TRBD1. The germline gives CDR1 MDHEN, CDR2 SYDVKM. The CDR3 has 14 amino acids. The V and J ends lost 7 bases and 4 bases, in that order; junction bases with no gene match: 8. The CDR3 bases are TGTGCCAGCACCCTTGCAGGGGGCCTCACTGAAGCTTTCTTT. Translation gives CASTLAGGLTEAFF.

In its sample, this clonotype was seen many times. The CDR3 spells CASRGRVATDTQYF. DNA for the CDR3: TGTGCCAGCAGAGGGAGGGTAGCGACAGATACGCAGTATTTT. The chain employs TRBV2 and TRBJ2-3, with 7 bases matching TRBD2. CDR3 length: 14 residues. CDR1 and CDR2 from the germline V gene are SNHLY and FYNNEI. The V gene end was trimmed by 6 bases and the J gene end by 3 bases; junction bases not matched to a gene: 6.

V is TRBV20-1 and J is TRBJ2-2; possibly TRBD1 or TRBD2 for D (6 bases each). Per germline, CDR1 DFQATT and CDR2 SNEGSKA (reference sequence). V was pared by 4 bases and J by 6 bases, with 18 bases between. This CDR3 comprises 15 residues. CDR3 loop: CSATGGTSVPGELFF. For the CDR3, the DNA is TGCAGTGCTACCGGCGGGACAAGTGTCCCCGGGGAGCTGTTTTTT.

This clonotype occurred many times. This rearrangement joins TRBV14 to TRBJ1-1, with D perhaps matching TRBD1 (6 bases). CDR3 length: 17 amino acids. From germline, CDR1 is SGHDN and CDR2 FVKESK. Trimming removed 4 bases from V and 0 bases from J, with 18 bases in between. In DNA, the CDR3 is TGTGCCAGCAGCCGTCCTACCGGGACACACTTGAACACTGAAGCTTTCTTT. Translated: CASSRPTGTHLNTEAFF.

By frequency in the sample, this clonotype is medium-sized. The J gene is TRBJ1-2, the V gene TRBV20-1, with 9 positions matching TRBD1. Looked up from germline, CDR1 is DFQATT and CDR2 is SNEGSKA (reference sequence). The CDR3 has 15 amino acids. The V segment lost 5 bases and the J segment 0 bases; nucleotides outside the gene matches: 7. The CDR3 sequence is CSARDREDANYGYTF. Here the CDR3 DNA reads TGCAGTGCTCGGGACAGGGAGGATGCTAACTATGGCTACACCTTC.

This clonotype turned up a few times. The chain couples TRBV27 to TRBJ2-5, with D possibly TRBD2 on 6 matching bases. The CDR3 length is 16 residues. Germline V gene data show CDR1 as MNHEY and CDR2 as SMNVEV (reference sequence). V was cut by 1 base and J by 5 bases, with 17 bases left in between. The CDR3 region is CASSLWAGSGEETQYF. CDR3 sequence (DNA): TGTGCCAGCAGTTTATGGGCGGGGTCCGGGGAGGAGACCCAGTACTTC.

This clonotype is medium-sized within its sample. The V and J genes are TRBV7-3 and TRBJ1-1, with 8 bases lining up with TRBD1. The CDR3 totals 14 residues. The J segment lost 1 base and the V segment lost 3 bases, leaving 1 base of the junction unmatched. Germline V gene lookup returns CDR1 SGHTA and CDR2 FQGTGA. The CDR3 loop is CASSLDRENTEAFF. Here the CDR3 DNA reads TGTGCCAGCAGCTTGGACAGGGAGAACACTGAAGCTTTCTTT.

This clonotype was found many times. The chain joins TRBV27 to TRBJ2-5; no reliable D call. Germline V gene data show CDR1 as MNHEY and CDR2 as SMNVEV (reference sequence). V lost 3 bases to trimming and J lost 4 bases, with 9 bases between them. This CDR3 has 13 amino acids. DNA of the CDR3: TGTGCCAGCAGTTTTGTTGTCGGAGAGACCCAGTACTTC. Its protein is CASSFVVGETQYF.

This clonotype came up many times. The genes are TRBV29-1 and TRBJ2-1, with 7 bases fitting TRBD2. CDR1 is SQVTM and CDR2 is ANQGSEA in the germline V gene. The CDR3 is 14 residues long. V shed 6 bases and J 7 bases; nucleotides not matched to a gene: 12. Here the CDR3 DNA reads TGCAGCGTCTTACAACCGACTAGCCAGAATGAGCAGTTCTTC. It translates to CSVLQPTSQNEQFF.

This clonotype was recorded many times. The genes are TRBV10-2 and TRBJ1-1; 9 bases match TRBD1. Germline V gene lookup returns CDR1 WSHSY and CDR2 SAAADI. The CDR3 has 15 residues. V lost 4 bases to trimming and J lost 4 bases; unmatched junction nucleotides: 7. The CDR3 sequence: CASSGWDRASTEAFF. CDR3 in DNA: TGCGCCAGCAGTGGATGGGACAGGGCATCCACTGAAGCTTTCTTT.

Ten or more counts support this clonotype. The chain employs TRBV5-1 and TRBJ2-7; D is uncertain. Germline loops: CDR1 SGHRS, CDR2 YFSETQ. Deletions cut 4 bases from V and 0 bases from J, with 14 bases between. This CDR3 comprises 15 residues. The CDR3, as DNA: TGCGCCAGCAGCAGCGTCGGCAGGAGCTCCTACGAGCAGTACTTC. Translated: CASSSVGRSSYEQYF.